The T cell receptor (beta chain) described here comes from a study of T cells in Graves' hyperthyroidism and ophthalmopathy. Overall study findings and caveats: The model identified upcoming ophthalmopathy a median roughly 6.5 months ahead of onset. In simple terms, a model built on 13 V-J features told ophthalmopathy apart from stable hyperthyroidism.

The CDR3 consists of 11 residues. Per germline, CDR1 SGHRS and CDR2 YFSETQ. This clonotype has a count of ten or more. The antigen remains unidentified. One junction end disagrees with the germline gene, perhaps due to a read error. Researchers took RNA transcripts and amplified the TCR beta CDR3 regions from them. First-round RT-PCR with HTBI primers amplified the TCR CDR3 region. TCRdb itself ran the multiplex PCR reads through MiXCR, one entry per CDR3 protein. The sample carries about 420,000 distinct CDR3 sequences, roughly 13% recorded once. The sequenced sample consisted of blood. The origin of this receptor is a woman aged 18-35 years with Graves' hyperthyroidism. The rearrangement joins TRBV5-1 to TRBJ2-5; D is uncertain. CDR3 DNA sequence: TGTGCCAGCAGCTTCCAAGAGACCCAGTACTTC. This gives the protein CASSFQETQYF.